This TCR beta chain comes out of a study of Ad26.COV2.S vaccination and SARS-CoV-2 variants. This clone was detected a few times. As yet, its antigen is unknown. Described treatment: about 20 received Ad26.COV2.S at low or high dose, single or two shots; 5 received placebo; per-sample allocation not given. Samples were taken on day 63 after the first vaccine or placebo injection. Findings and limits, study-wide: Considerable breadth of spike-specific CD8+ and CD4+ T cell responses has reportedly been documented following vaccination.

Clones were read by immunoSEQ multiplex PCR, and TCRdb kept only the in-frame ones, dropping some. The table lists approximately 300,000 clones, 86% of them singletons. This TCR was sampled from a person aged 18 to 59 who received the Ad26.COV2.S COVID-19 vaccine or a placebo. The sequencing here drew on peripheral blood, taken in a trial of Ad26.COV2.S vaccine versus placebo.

CDR3 residues: CASSPRDRPERPQHF. CDR3 DNA: TGTGCCAGCAGCCCCCGGGACAGGCCGGAGAGGCCCCAGCATTTT. The chain combines TRBV7-8 with TRBJ1-5; 8 nucleotides align to TRBD1. Germline CDR1 reads SGHVS; CDR2 reads FQNEAQ. The ends lost 5 bases at V and 9 bases at J; junction bases unmatched: 12. This CDR3 comprises 15 residues.